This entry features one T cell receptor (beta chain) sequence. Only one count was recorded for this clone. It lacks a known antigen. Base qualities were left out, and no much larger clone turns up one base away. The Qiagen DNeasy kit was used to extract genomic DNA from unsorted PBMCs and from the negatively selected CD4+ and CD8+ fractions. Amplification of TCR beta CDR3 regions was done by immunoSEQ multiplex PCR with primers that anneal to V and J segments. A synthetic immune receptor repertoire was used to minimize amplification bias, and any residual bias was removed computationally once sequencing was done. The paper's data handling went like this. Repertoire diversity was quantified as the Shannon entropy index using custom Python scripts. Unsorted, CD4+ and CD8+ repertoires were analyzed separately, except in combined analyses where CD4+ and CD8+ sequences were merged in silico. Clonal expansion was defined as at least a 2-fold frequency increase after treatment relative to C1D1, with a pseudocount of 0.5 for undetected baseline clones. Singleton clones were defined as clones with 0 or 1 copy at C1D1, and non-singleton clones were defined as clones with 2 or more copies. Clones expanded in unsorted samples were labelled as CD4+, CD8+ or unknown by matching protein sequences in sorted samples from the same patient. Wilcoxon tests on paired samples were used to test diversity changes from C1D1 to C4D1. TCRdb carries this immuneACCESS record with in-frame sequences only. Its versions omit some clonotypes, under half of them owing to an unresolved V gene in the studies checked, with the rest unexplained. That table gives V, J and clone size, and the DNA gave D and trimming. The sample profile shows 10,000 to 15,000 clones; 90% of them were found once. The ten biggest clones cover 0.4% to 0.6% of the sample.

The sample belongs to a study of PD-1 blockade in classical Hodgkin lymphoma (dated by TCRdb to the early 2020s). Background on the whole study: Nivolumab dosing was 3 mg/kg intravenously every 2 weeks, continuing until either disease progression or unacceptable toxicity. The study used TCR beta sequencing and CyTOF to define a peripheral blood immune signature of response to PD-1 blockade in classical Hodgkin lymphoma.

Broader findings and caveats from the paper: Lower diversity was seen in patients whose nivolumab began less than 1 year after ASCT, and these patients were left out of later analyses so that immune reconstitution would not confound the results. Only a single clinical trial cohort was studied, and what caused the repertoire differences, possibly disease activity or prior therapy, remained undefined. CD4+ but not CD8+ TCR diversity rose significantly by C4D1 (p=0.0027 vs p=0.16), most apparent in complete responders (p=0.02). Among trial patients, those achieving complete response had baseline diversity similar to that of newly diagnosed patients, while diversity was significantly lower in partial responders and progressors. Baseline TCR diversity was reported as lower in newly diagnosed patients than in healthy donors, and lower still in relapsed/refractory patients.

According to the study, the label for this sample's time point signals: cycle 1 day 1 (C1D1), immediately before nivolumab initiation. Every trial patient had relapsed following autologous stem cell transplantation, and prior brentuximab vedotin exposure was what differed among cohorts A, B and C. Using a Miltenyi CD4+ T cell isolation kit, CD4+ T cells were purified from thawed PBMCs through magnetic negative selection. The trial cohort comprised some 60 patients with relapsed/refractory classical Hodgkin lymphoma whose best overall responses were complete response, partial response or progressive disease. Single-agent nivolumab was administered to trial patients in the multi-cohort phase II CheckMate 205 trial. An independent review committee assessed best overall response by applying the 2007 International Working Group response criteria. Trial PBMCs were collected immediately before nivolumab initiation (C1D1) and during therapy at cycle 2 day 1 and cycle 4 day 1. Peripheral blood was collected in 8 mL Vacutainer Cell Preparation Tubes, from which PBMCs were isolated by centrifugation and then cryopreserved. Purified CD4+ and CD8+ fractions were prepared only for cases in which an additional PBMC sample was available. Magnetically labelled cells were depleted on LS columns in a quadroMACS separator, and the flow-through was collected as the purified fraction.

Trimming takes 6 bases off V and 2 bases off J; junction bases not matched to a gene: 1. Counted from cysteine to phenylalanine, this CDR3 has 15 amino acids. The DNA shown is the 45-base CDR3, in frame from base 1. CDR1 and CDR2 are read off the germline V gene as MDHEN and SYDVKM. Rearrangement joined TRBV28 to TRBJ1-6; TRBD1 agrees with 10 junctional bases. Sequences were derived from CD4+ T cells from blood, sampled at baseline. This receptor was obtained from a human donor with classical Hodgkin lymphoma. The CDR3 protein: CASRTGGPYNSPLHF. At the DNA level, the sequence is TGTGCCAGCAGGACAGGGGGCCCCTATAATTCACCCCTCCACTTT. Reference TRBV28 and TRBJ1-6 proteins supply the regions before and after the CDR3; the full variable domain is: DVKVTQSSRYLVKRTGEKVFLECVQDMDHENMFWYRQDPGLGLRLIYFSYDVKMKEKGDIPEGYSVSREKKERFSLILESASTNQTSMYLCASRTGGPYNSPLHFGNGTRLTVT.